What follows are 21 T cell receptor beta chains derived from one specimen sequenced in a study of blood T cells in healthy people across ages. PCR was performed a second time for about 6 to 11 cycles using a sample-barcoded 5' primer and a J-beta primer mix. TCRdb fed the 5' RACE reads into MiXCR, producing one record per CDR3 protein. This table has 780,000 or so distinct CDR3 sequences, 50% to 65% appearing once. Sequencing was performed on blood. The receptor source for this set is an elderly man in good health.

This clonotype was observed once. The chain carries TRBV6-1 and TRBJ2-5; possibly TRBD1 for D (5 bases). The CDR3 length is 15 residues. The V gene's germline CDR1 is MNHNS and CDR2 SASEGT. V lost 1 base to trimming and J lost 5 bases, with 14 bases between them. The CDR3 is CASSEVWTFPETQYF. In DNA form, the CDR3 reads TGTGCCAGCAGTGAAGTCTGGACATTCCCGGAGACCCAGTACTTC.

The chain employs TRBV5-4 and TRBJ1-2; TRBD1 aligns across 8 bases. CDR1 is SGHNT, CDR2 YYREEE, per germline (reference sequence). Germline trimming cut 3 bases from V and 2 bases from J; bases unmatched to any gene: 9. The CDR3 spans 16 residues. The CDR3 protein is CASSSYGTGGNYGYTF. CDR3 bases: TGTGCCAGCAGCTCCTATGGGACAGGAGGAAACTATGGCTACACCTTC.

The gene calls are TRBV7-9 and TRBJ2-7; 7 bases agree with TRBD2. V gave up 5 bases and J gave up 0 bases; unmatched junction bases: 7. Germline V lookup: CDR1 SEHNR, CDR2 FQNEAQ (reference sequence). This CDR3 is 15 amino acids long. Here the CDR3 DNA reads TGTGCCAGCAGCGGGGACTACGGGACCTCCTACGAGCAGTACTTC. It is translated as CASSGDYGTSYEQYF.

This chain uses TRBV2 with TRBJ2-4, with 11 bases lining up with TRBD1. The J call may be wrong; the DNA end is better matched by TRBJ2-7. The CDR3 is 14 residues long. The germline V gene encodes CDR1 SNHLY and CDR2 FYNNEI. The CDR3 region is CASQPGQGAYEQYF. In nucleotides, the CDR3 is TGTGCCAGCCAACCGGGACAGGGGGCCTACGAGCAGTACTTC.

V usage is TRBV3-1 and J usage is TRBJ2-1; D unresolved. V was trimmed by 4 bases and J by 7 bases, leaving 14 bases between them. The CDR3 runs 14 residues. Germline V gives CDR1 LGHDT, CDR2 YNNKEL (reference sequence). The CDR3 region has the DNA TGTGCCAGCAGCCGTATCCAAAGGGCGAATGAGCAGTTCTTC. It encodes CASSRIQRANEQFF.

The chain links TRBV7-2 to TRBJ2-7, with a tentative D call TRBD1 (7 bases). V was clipped by 0 bases and J by 1 base, with 16 bases between them. CDR3 length: 17 amino acids. Germline V CDR1 and CDR2: SGHTA, FQGNSA. The CDR3 nucleotides read TGTGCCAGCAGCTTAGCGGCCTCGCCAGGGGGGTCCTACGAGCAGTACTTC. This encodes CASSLAASPGGSYEQYF.

The chain recombines TRBV4-1 with TRBJ1-1, with D perhaps matching TRBD1 (6 bases). V lost 2 bases, J lost 3 bases, and 13 bases lay in between. The CDR3 contains 15 residues. Germline CDR1 and CDR2: MGHRA and YSYEKL. Here the CDR3 reads CASSQLFKGDTEAFF. The CDR3, as DNA: TGCGCCAGCAGCCAATTATTTAAGGGGGACACTGAAGCTTTCTTT.

The genes are TRBV5-1 and TRBJ2-4, with D maybe TRBD2 (6 bases). This CDR3 is built from 17 residues. V lost 6 bases and J 1 base, leaving 20 bases between the germline ends. CDR1 is SGHRS and CDR2 is YFSETQ in the germline V gene. CDR3 sequence: CASTPGAAGRAKNIQYF. The CDR3 bases are TGCGCCAGCACCCCGGGTGCGGCGGGACGCGCCAAAAACATTCAGTACTTC.

This clonotype has only a few counts. This sequence joins TRBV7-2 and TRBJ2-3; 8 nucleotides agree with TRBD1. Trimming at V came to 5 bases and at J to 1 base, leaving 8 bases not matched to a gene. Germline V gene lookup returns CDR1 SGHTA and CDR2 FQGNSA. CDR3 length: 16 amino acids. The CDR3 bases are TGTGCCAGCAGCCGGAGGACAGGGTTCCGCACAGATACGCAGTATTTT. It is translated as CASSRRTGFRTDTQYF.

The chain recombines TRBV18 with TRBJ2-5, with 7 positions matching TRBD1. The CDR3 runs to 20 residues. The J segment lost 4 bases and the V segment lost 2 bases, leaving 22 bases of the junction unmatched. Germline values: CDR1 KGHSH, CDR2 LQKENI. The CDR3 coding sequence is TGTGCCAGCTCACCATGGGTGCCGGGACAGAGAGACCGACACCCAGAGACCCAGTACTTC. It specifies CASSPWVPGQRDRHPETQYF.

This clonotype turned up a few times. V usage is TRBV7-2 and J usage is TRBJ2-5; no definite D call. The CDR3 loop spans 18 amino acids. In germline, CDR1 is SGHTA, CDR2 FQGNSA. Trimming removed 4 bases at V and 1 base at J, with 22 bases between. CDR3 in amino acids: CASSSRPTSLGTQETQYF. The CDR3 DNA sequence: TGTGCCAGCAGCTCCCGCCCCACGTCTTTGGGAACCCAAGAGACCCAGTACTTC.

The V call is TRBV11-1, the J call TRBJ2-3; 14 nucleotides line up with TRBD2. The junction had 14 bases not matched to a gene; V was cut back by 1 base and J by 2 bases. This CDR3 contains 21 residues. CDR1 is SGHAT, CDR2 FQDESV, per germline (reference sequence). Written as DNA, the CDR3 is TGTGCCAGCAGCTTAGTAACCCCCTGGACTAGCGGGAGGAGCCCCACAGATACGCAGTATTTT. This sequence encodes CASSLVTPWTSGRSPTDTQYF.

This clonotype was counted ten times or more. The chain combines TRBV9 with TRBJ2-5, with D perhaps being TRBD1 or TRBD2 (5 bases each). Trimming took 0 bases from V and 4 from J, leaving 7 bases between them. This CDR3 spans 13 amino acids. Looked up from germline, CDR1 is SGDLS and CDR2 is YYNGEE. The CDR3 DNA sequence: TGTGCCAGCAGCGTAGATGGGGGAGAGACCCAGTACTTC. It translates to CASSVDGGETQYF.

The chain couples TRBV6-2 or TRBV6-3 to TRBJ2-7; 8 bases agree with TRBD1. Germline trimming cut 6 bases from V and 3 bases from J; bases unmatched to any gene: 13. In germline, CDR1 is MNHEY, CDR2 SVGEGT. The length of the CDR3 is 16 residues. DNA of the CDR3: TGTGCCAGCAGCCAAATACGAGGACAGGGACTCTACGAGCAGTACTTC. Its translation: CASSQIRGQGLYEQYF.

In its sample, this clonotype was seen a few times. This chain connects TRBV10-3 to TRBJ2-7, with TRBD2 matching over 12 bases. The J segment lost 6 bases and the V segment lost 11 bases, leaving 2 bases of the junction unmatched. The CDR3 extends over 11 amino acids. Germline V CDR1 and CDR2: ENHRY, SYGVKD. DNA for the CDR3: TGTGCCCTACTAGCGGGAGGCGAGCAGTACTTC. It is translated as CALLAGGEQYF.

The CDR3 region is CASSRGVGPLHF. The CDR3 nucleotides read TGTGCCAGCAGTCGAGGCGTAGGACCCCTCCACTTT. The chain recombines TRBV12-3 or TRBV12-4 with TRBJ1-6; D gene unclear. The V end lost 5 bases, the J end lost 12 bases, and 11 bases lay between the germline ends. The CDR3 loop spans 12 amino acids.

V gene TRBV18 combines with J gene TRBJ2-7, with D possibly being TRBD2 (6 bases). The CDR3 consists of 14 residues. Germline values: CDR1 KGHSH, CDR2 LQKENI. The V end lost 3 bases, the J end lost 7 bases, and 16 bases lay between the germline ends. CDR3 loop: CASSPEGLGNEQYF. In DNA, the CDR3 is TGTGCCAGCTCACCGGAGGGCCTGGGTAATGAGCAGTACTTC.

The V gene is TRBV5-4, the J gene TRBJ2-6; 11 bases map to TRBD2. This CDR3 is built from 17 residues. The ends lost 5 bases at V and 1 base at J; junction bases unmatched: 5. Germline CDR1 SGHNT, CDR2 YYREEE (reference sequence). The CDR3 DNA reads as TGTGCCAGCAGTGCTAGCGGGAGGCCATCTGGGGCCAACGTCCTGACTTTC. Translation gives CASSASGRPSGANVLTF.

This clonotype appeared a few times. This sequence joins TRBV18 and TRBJ2-7; D is ambiguous. Looked up from germline, CDR1 is KGHSH and CDR2 is LQKENI. The CDR3 contains 13 residues. The ends were cut back, 5 bases at V and 1 base at J, with 9 bases in the middle. The CDR3 DNA reads TGTGCCAGCTCAACGACACCTTCCTACGAGCAGTACTTC. Translated: CASSTTPSYEQYF.

This chain uses TRBV3-1 with TRBJ2-7; D may be TRBD2 (5 bases). The V gene lost 3 bases and the J gene lost 3 bases, with 9 bases spanning the gap. The CDR3 loop spans 13 amino acids. Germline V gene lookup returns CDR1 LGHDT and CDR2 YNNKEL (reference sequence). Here the CDR3 reads CASSHWTGYEQYF. CDR3 in DNA: TGTGCCAGCAGCCACTGGACTGGCTACGAGCAGTACTTC.

As concerns this clonotype: This may stem from a read error, because a much larger clone lies one nucleotide away. V gene TRBV5-1 combines with J gene TRBJ2-3, with a possible D match to TRBD2 (5 bases). The V gene's germline CDR1 is SGHRS and CDR2 YFSETQ. The CDR3 sequence is 12 residues long. In nucleotides, the CDR3 is TGCGCCAGCAGCGGAGGCACAGATGCGCAGTATTTT. It encodes CASSGGTDAQYF. The whole variable domain, filled in from reference TRBV5-1 and TRBJ2-3, reads KAGVTQTPRYLIKTRGQQVTLSCSPISGHRSVSWYQQTPGQGLQFLFEYFSETQRNKGNFPGRFSGRQFSNSRSEMNVSTLELGDSALYLCASSGGTDAQYFGPGTRLTVL.